This TCR beta chain was captured in a study of cytomegalovirus exposure and HLA in healthy donors. Overall study context: Most genotyped donors, 81% of about 400, had Caucasian-associated genetic ancestry.

The study ran its PCR with 60 Vbeta and 13 Jbeta primers. This table comes from immunoSEQ multiplex PCR, and its TCRdb copy is limited to in-frame clones, with some not included. The table records roughly 200,000 clones, about 80% of them present only once. The V segment lost 0 bases and the J segment 4 bases; nucleotides outside the gene matches: 8. Germline CDR1 and CDR2: LGHNA and YSLEER. This CDR3 region has 16 residues. This clone was seen only a few times. Its antigen is still unknown. Overall study findings and caveats: Later genetic work tied a missense DCLRE1C variant to beta-chain V and J trimming. The records held CMV serostatus as the only immune exposure information. In presence/absence analyses, roughly uniform sequencing depth across donors was assumed.

The origin of this receptor is a woman in her 30s in good health and CMV-seropositive. The J gene is TRBJ1-2, the V gene TRBV4-3; TRBD1 aligns across 7 bases. Material: PBMCs. The CDR3 is CASSQEVLTGTYGYTF. The CDR3 coding sequence is TGCGCCAGCAGCCAAGAGGTTCTGACAGGGACCTATGGCTACACCTTC.